This entry is about one T cell receptor beta chain. As yet, its antigen is unknown. Every bit of the isolated RNA underwent reverse transcription, so sequencing read expressed TCRB transcripts. Measured with immunoSEQ multiplex PCR; TCRdb has only the in-frame clones, and not every one. The repertoire holds hundreds of thousands of clones, with about 15% as singletons. This record comes from a study of beta chain features in type 1 diabetes. Study observations and caveats: When Type 1 diabetes patients were examined, their TCRB CDR3s proved moderately but significantly shorter in all four CD4+ subsets.

The authors sorted CD4+ naive, central memory, regulatory and stem cell-like memory cells via CD45RO/CCR7/CD25/CD127/CD95/CD27. Germline CDR1 is SQVTM and CDR2 is ANQGSEA. Germline trimming cut 4 bases from V and 2 bases from J; bases unmatched to any gene: 9. CDR3 size: 16 residues. Sequencing used naive CD4+ T cells from blood. The receptor was isolated from a man aged 18 to 29 with type 1 diabetes. The V and J genes are TRBV29-1 and TRBJ1-2, with 11 bases fitting TRBD1. This CDR3 is CSVGLTGQGGNYGYTF. CDR3 nucleotide sequence: TGCAGCGTTGGGCTCACGGGACAGGGGGGAAACTATGGCTACACCTTC.